Listed below are T cell receptor beta chains from one sample, sequenced in a study of blood T cell repertoires in COVID-19. TCRdb keeps only in-frame clones here, not all; method: immunoSEQ multiplex PCR. There are around 260,000 clones in the sample; 86% occur only once, and under 3.5% lies in the top ten. The sample comprised peripheral blood. These receptor sequences come from a woman aged 25 to 39 with active or convalescent COVID-19. Each CDR3 is given with its conserved first and last residue. A D gene is named only where the DNA matches it firmly. Clone size is not always given. Where it is, it says once, few, many or a class for expanded clones.

j_gene,d_gene,len,abundance,v_gene,CDR3nt,CDR3aa
TRBJ1-5,TRBD1,18,.,TRBV25-1,TGTGCCAGCAGTGAAGGGGGTGCAGGGGGTTCGTCGGGTCAGCCCCAGCATTTT,CASSEGGAGGSSGQPQHF
TRBJ2-1,TRBD2,16,.,TRBV7-3,TGTGCCAGCAGCCCCCACGCGGGGGGTACGTACAATGAGCAGTTCTTC,CASSPHAGGTYNEQFF
TRBJ1-5,.,13,.,TRBV27,TGTGCCAGCAGCACAGCCTATCATCAGCCCCAGCATTTT,CASSTAYHQPQHF
TRBJ1-2,.,16,.,TRBV7-9,TGTGCCAGCAGCTTAGCGGGGACACTCCCTAACTATGGCTACACCTTC,CASSLAGTLPNYGYTF
TRBJ1-4,TRBD1,14,.,TRBV28,TGTGCCAGCAGCCTAGGGACAGGGGTTGAAAAACTGTTTTTT,CASSLGTGVEKLFF
TRBJ1-2,.,15,.,TRBV19,TGTGCCAGTACCGGCACAGGGAAAGCTAACTATGGCTACACCTTC,CASTGTGKANYGYTF
TRBJ2-3,.,15,.,TRBV4-3,TGCGCCAGCAGCCAAGTCAGGGCATACACAGATACGCAGTATTTT,CASSQVRAYTDTQYF
TRBJ1-3,.,15,.,TRBV2,TGTGCCAGCAGTGCGGGGGGGAGCTCTGGAAACACCATATATTTT,CASSAGGSSGNTIYF
TRBJ2-7,.,15,.,TRBV2,TGTGCCAGCAGGACAGGGACTGTCATTACCTACGAGCAGTACTTC,CASRTGTVITYEQYF
TRBJ1-5,.,15,.,TRBV5-5,TGTGCCAGCAGCCCCGGCCCGGGGAGCAATCAGCCCCAGCATTTT,CASSPGPGSNQPQHF
TRBJ2-1,TRBD1,15,.,TRBV10-3,TGTGCCATCAGTGCCGGGACAGGGACGTACAATGAGCAGTTCTTC,CAISAGTGTYNEQFF
TRBJ2-1,TRBD2,15,.,TRBV7-9,TGTGCCAGCAGCCCCGAGATCGGGGGGTACAATGAGCAGTTCTTC,CASSPEIGGYNEQFF
TRBJ2-7,.,16,few,TRBV7-2,TGTGCCAGCAGCTGGGGGGACGGCCTCTTCTCCTACGAGCAGTACTTC,CASSWGDGLFSYEQYF
TRBJ1-2,.,17,.,TRBV18,TGTGCCAGCTCATACTCCAAGCTTCCTCTGGAGGGATATGGCTACACCTTC,CASSYSKLPLEGYGYTF
TRBJ2-7,TRBD2,16,once,TRBV27,TGTGCCAGCAGTCCGAGCGGGGGGCTTTCCCGAGACGAGCAGTACTTC,CASSPSGGLSRDEQYF
TRBJ1-2,.,14,.,TRBV5-1,TGCGCCAGCAGCCTTTTCGGAGCGGACTATGGCTACACCTTC,CASSLFGADYGYTF
TRBJ1-4,.,16,few,TRBV2,TGTGCCAGCAGTGGGGGGCTGGAGGCAACTAATGAAAAACTGTTTTTT,CASSGGLEATNEKLFF
TRBJ1-5,.,15,.,TRBV4-2,TGTGCCAGCAGCCAAGGAGGGTCAGCGGAACAGCCCCAGCATTTT,CASSQGGSAEQPQHF
TRBJ1-6,TRBD1,17,.,TRBV18,TGTGCCAGCTCACCACCTCTTCCAGGACAGGGCAGTTCACCCCTCCACTTT,CASSPPLPGQGSSPLHF
TRBJ2-1,TRBD2,16,.,TRBV2,TGTGCCACCAAGCTTCTACTAGCGGCCTCCTACAATGAGCAGTTCTTC,CATKLLLAASYNEQFF
TRBJ2-1,.,15,.,TRBV7-2,TGTGCCAGCAGCTTAGTCCCGGGTCCCTACAATGAGCAGTTCTTC,CASSLVPGPYNEQFF
TRBJ2-1,.,13,.,TRBV6-5,TGTGCCAGCACCCCCGGTCGCCACAATGAGCAGTTCTTC,CASTPGRHNEQFF